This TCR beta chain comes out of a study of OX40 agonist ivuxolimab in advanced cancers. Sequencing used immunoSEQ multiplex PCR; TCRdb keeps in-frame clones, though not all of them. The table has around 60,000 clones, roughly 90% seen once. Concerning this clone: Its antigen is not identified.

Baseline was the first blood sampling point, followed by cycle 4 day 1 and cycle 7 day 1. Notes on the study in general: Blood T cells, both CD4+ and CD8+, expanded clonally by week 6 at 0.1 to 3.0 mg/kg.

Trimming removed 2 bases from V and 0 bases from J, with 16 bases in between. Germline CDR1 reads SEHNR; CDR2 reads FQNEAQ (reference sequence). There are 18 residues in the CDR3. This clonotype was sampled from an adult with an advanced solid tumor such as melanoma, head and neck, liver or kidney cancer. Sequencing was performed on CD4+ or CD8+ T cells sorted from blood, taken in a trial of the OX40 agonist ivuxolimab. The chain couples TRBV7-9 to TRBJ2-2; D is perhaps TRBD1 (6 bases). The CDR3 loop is CASSLSSFAGANTGELFF. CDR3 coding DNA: TGTGCCAGCAGCTTATCGAGTTTCGCAGGGGCGAACACCGGGGAGCTGTTTTTT.